Listed below are T cell receptor beta chains from one sample, sequenced in a study of blood T cell repertoires in COVID-19. Assay: immunoSEQ multiplex PCR; the TCRdb copy retains only in-frame clones and omits some. The top ten hold roughly 1.4% of the sample, which has a few hundred thousand clones, 70% to 90% seen once. The specimen was PBMCs or T cells enriched from blood (not recorded which). The receptors shown here come from a young man who had recovered from COVID-19. The CDR3 runs from the conserved cysteine through the conserved F or W. The order of the fields is V gene, D gene, clone size, J gene, CDR3 length, CDR3 protein, CDR3 DNA. The D gene is left open where the match is weak. The size entry is marked missing in some rows and otherwise reads once, few, many or a size class.

>TRBV10-3|-|-|TRBJ1-4|13
CAISPAASEKLFF
TGTGCCATCTCCCCCGCGGCCAGTGAAAAACTGTTTTTT
>TRBV5-4|TRBD1|-|TRBJ1-1|13
CASSTRQGAEAFF
TGTGCCAGCAGCACTAGACAGGGAGCTGAAGCTTTCTTT
>TRBV6-1|-|-|TRBJ1-2|17
CASSERGTLYYLYGYTF
TGTGCCAGCAGTGAAAGGGGCACCCTCTATTACCTCTATGGCTACACCTTC
>TRBV27|TRBD1|once|TRBJ1-4|14
CASRPDRGTEKLFF
TGTGCCAGCAGGCCGGACAGGGGGACTGAAAAACTGTTTTTT
>TRBV4-1|-|-|TRBJ2-1|18
CASSQVDLVPSSYNEQFF
TGCGCCAGCAGCCAAGTAGATCTAGTCCCGAGCTCCTACAATGAGCAGTTCTTC
>TRBV7-7|-|once|TRBJ1-4|15
CASSILRTWGEKLFF
TGTGCTAGCAGCATCTTAAGGACATGGGGTGAAAAACTGTTTTTT
>TRBV3-1/TRBV3-2|-|-|TRBJ1-4|15
CASSPVQGSDEKLFF
TGTGCCAGCAGCCCAGTCCAGGGATCCGACGAAAAACTGTTTTTT
>TRBV6-5|-|-|TRBJ1-5|13
CASRTGYNQPQHF
TGTGCCAGCAGGACAGGATACAATCAGCCCCAGCATTTT
>TRBV7-6|-|-|TRBJ1-5|16
CASSPGPYRGNQPQHF
TGTGCCAGCAGCCCCGGTCCTTATCGGGGCAATCAGCCCCAGCATTTT
>TRBV6-5|-|once|TRBJ2-6|14
CASQRLSGANVLTF
TGTGCCAGCCAGAGACTTTCTGGGGCCAACGTCCTGACTTTC
>TRBV6-5|-|-|TRBJ2-2|13
CASKNWNTGELFF
TGTGCCAGCAAGAACTGGAACACCGGGGAGCTGTTTTTT
>TRBV6-2/TRBV6-3|TRBD2|-|TRBJ2-3|14
CASSSGGTPDTQYF
TGTGCCAGCAGTAGCGGGGGGACCCCAGATACGCAGTATTTT
>TRBV10-3|TRBD1|-|TRBJ1-5|15
CAISYGGQGNQPQHF
TGTGCCATCAGTTATGGTGGACAGGGTAATCAGCCCCAGCATTTT
>TRBV6-5|-|-|TRBJ1-6|15
CASSPFSTANSPLHF
TGTGCCAGCAGTCCCTTTTCGACAGCAAATTCACCCCTCCACTTT
>TRBV11-2|TRBD2|-|TRBJ2-1|15
CASSRTIAGYNEQFF
TGTGCCAGCAGTCGCACTATAGCGGGTTACAATGAGCAGTTCTTC
>TRBV2|TRBD1|-|TRBJ2-7|14
CASRATGQGNEQYF
TGTGCCAGCAGAGCCACGGGACAGGGTAACGAGCAGTACTTC
>TRBV12-3/TRBV12-4|-|-|TRBJ2-7|13
CASSLSSPYEQYF
TGTGCCAGCAGTCTCTCCAGTCCCTACGAGCAGTACTTC
>TRBV5-6|-|-|TRBJ2-5|13
CASSLRAGETQYF
TGTGCCAGCAGCTTAAGAGCAGGGGAGACCCAGTACTTC
>TRBV27|TRBD2|-|TRBJ2-1|15
CASSTPQRGENEQFF
TGTGCCAGCAGTACCCCCCAGCGGGGGGAGAATGAGCAGTTCTTC
>TRBV11-1|TRBD1|-|TRBJ2-7|14
CASSLRQGIPEQYF
TGTGCCAGCAGCTTAAGACAGGGAATCCCCGAGCAGTACTTC
>TRBV4-1|TRBD1|-|TRBJ1-1|15
CASSQQGGLNTEAFF
TGCGCCAGCAGCCAGCAGGGGGGATTGAACACTGAAGCTTTCTTT
>TRBV6-6|TRBD1|-|TRBJ2-7|16
CASSWRTGTGVSEQYF
TGTGCCAGCAGTTGGAGGACTGGGACAGGGGTATCCGAGCAGTACTTC
>TRBV6-2/TRBV6-3|-|-|TRBJ1-2|13
CASSYSPPYGYTF
TGTGCCAGCAGTTACAGCCCCCCCTATGGCTACACCTTC
>TRBV19|-|-|TRBJ2-2|15
CASSKRTANTGELFF
TGTGCCAGTAGTAAAAGGACAGCGAACACCGGGGAGCTGTTTTTT
>TRBV7-2|-|-|TRBJ2-1|14
CASSLGQTYNEQFF
TGTGCCAGCAGCTTAGGACAGACCTACAATGAGCAGTTCTTC
>TRBV7-2|-|-|TRBJ1-6|14
CASSLGRGNSPLHF
TGTGCCAGCAGCTTAGGGCGGGGGAATTCACCCCTCCACTTT
>TRBV19|-|-|TRBJ1-2|15
CASSARGGADYGYTF
TGTGCCAGTAGTGCGCGCGGGGGTGCAGACTATGGCTACACCTTC
>TRBV7-3|-|-|TRBJ2-3|14
CASSGGASTDTQYF
TGTGCCAGCAGCGGGGGGGCTAGCACAGATACGCAGTATTTT
>TRBV5-5|TRBD2|-|TRBJ2-7|15
CASRPPSGALYEQYF
TGTGCCAGCAGGCCCCCTAGCGGGGCCCTCTACGAGCAGTACTTC
>TRBV10-3|-|-|TRBJ2-7|15
CAIRRSDSNSYEQYF
TGTGCCATCAGGCGGTCGGACAGTAACTCCTACGAGCAGTACTTC
>TRBV12-3/TRBV12-4|-|-|TRBJ1-5|12
CASSLLNQPQHF
TGTGCCAGCAGCCTTCTAAATCAGCCCCAGCATTTT
>TRBV6-5|-|-|TRBJ2-7|13
CASKTTRGHEQYF
TGTGCCAGCAAGACGACCAGGGGACACGAGCAGTACTTC
>TRBV5-1|-|once|TRBJ2-3|16
CASSPGGGAFTDTQYF
TGCGCCAGCAGCCCGGGTGGGGGGGCCTTTACAGATACGCAGTATTTT
>TRBV15|TRBD1|few|TRBJ1-4|15
CATRSGGTVGEKLFF
TGTGCCACCAGATCTGGGGGGACAGTGGGGGAAAAACTGTTTTTT
>TRBV11-2|-|-|TRBJ1-2|13
CASSPPTDPGYTF
TGTGCCAGCAGCCCGCCCACTGATCCTGGCTACACCTTC
>TRBV7-9|-|-|TRBJ2-3|15
CASSPWSGHTDTQYF
TGTGCCAGCAGCCCTTGGTCAGGGCACACAGATACGCAGTATTTT
>TRBV28|-|-|TRBJ1-1|13
CASSLGAPGLAFF
TGTGCCAGCAGTTTAGGGGCCCCCGGGCTCGCTTTCTTT
>TRBV19|-|once|TRBJ1-5|12
CASRQLNQPQHF
TGTGCCAGCCGACAACTCAATCAGCCCCAGCATTTT
>TRBV6-1|TRBD1|-|TRBJ1-5|14
CASSEGQVNQPQHF
TGTGCCAGCAGTGAGGGACAGGTTAATCAGCCCCAGCATTTT
>TRBV19|-|-|TRBJ1-1|16
CASSPRGGGPNTEAFF
TGTGCCAGTAGTCCCCGGGGTGGCGGTCCGAACACTGAAGCTTTCTTT